Following are 17 T cell receptor beta chains from one sample sequenced in a study of T cells in Graves' hyperthyroidism and ophthalmopathy. Amplification targeted TCR beta CDR3 regions from RNA transcripts. The HTBI primer set drove a first-round RT-PCR of the TCR CDR3. TCRdb re-analysed the multiplex PCR reads in MiXCR, keeping a single row per CDR3 protein. Among some 550,000 distinct CDR3 sequences, 16% were seen once, and the ten largest hold approximately 3.5%. Sequenced: blood. The receptors originated from a woman aged 40 to 55 with Graves' ophthalmopathy.

This sequence joins TRBV10-1 and TRBJ2-1; TRBD2 is a possible D gene (6 bases). Germline V CDR1 and CDR2: WNHNN, SYGVQD (reference sequence). V was cut by 10 bases and J by 2 bases, with 24 bases left in between. The length of the CDR3 is 17 residues. CDR3 bases: TGCGCCAACGGGGGAACTTGGACCGAATCAACCTACAATGAGCAGTTCTTC. It codes for CANGGTWTESTYNEQFF.

V is TRBV2 and J is TRBJ2-4; D is perhaps TRBD1 (5 bases). Trimming cost V 7 bases and J 0 bases, with 10 bases left between them. CDR3 length: 14 amino acids. Germline V gene data show CDR1 as SNHLY and CDR2 as FYNNEI. DNA of the CDR3: TGTGCCAGCAAGGGGTCCCTAGCCAAAAACATTCAGTACTTC. Amino acids: CASKGSLAKNIQYF.

The table lists this clonotype with a few counts. The V call is TRBV20-1, the J call TRBJ1-4, with D unclear. Trimming removed 3 bases from V and 8 bases from J, with 22 bases in between. This CDR3 region has 16 residues. Per germline, CDR1 DFQATT and CDR2 SNEGSKA (reference sequence). CDR3 sequence (DNA): TGCAGTGCTAGTCGGGCCCCCGGGGAAATAGTGGAAAAACTGTTTTTT. This codes for CSASRAPGEIVEKLFF.

This clonotype has just a few counts. The J gene is TRBJ2-3, the V gene TRBV6-1, with a tentative D call TRBD2 (5 bases). This CDR3 contains 13 residues. Looked up from germline, CDR1 is MNHNS and CDR2 is SASEGT. Trimming removed 1 base at V and 3 bases at J, with 5 bases between. CDR3: CASSEGETDTQYF. CDR3 in DNA: TGTGCCAGCAGTGAAGGGGAGACAGATACGCAGTATTTT.

The gene calls are TRBV12-3 or TRBV12-4 and TRBJ2-5; 8 bases are a match to TRBD1. V was clipped by 6 bases and J by 4 bases; unmatched bases: 13. This CDR3 is 16 amino acids long. The CDR3 coding sequence is TGTGCCAGCAGCAATACAGGGGGACTTCGTTTAGAGACCCAGTACTTC. This codes for CASSNTGGLRLETQYF.

This clonotype was counted many times. The rearrangement links TRBV6-1 to TRBJ2-2; D is perhaps TRBD1 (6 bases). This CDR3 is built from 12 residues. CDR1 and CDR2 (germline): MNHNS, SASEGT. The germline V and J ends were trimmed by 4 bases and 8 bases, with 8 bases remaining between them. CDR3 coding DNA: TGTGCCAGCAGTGTCCAGGGGGGGGAGCTGTTTTTT. Its translation: CASSVQGGELFF.

This clonotype was counted at least ten times. This chain connects TRBV6-1 to TRBJ1-5; possibly TRBD1 for D (6 bases). This CDR3 spans 15 amino acids. V was shortened by 2 bases and J by 4 bases, with 12 bases between the two germline ends. CDR1 MNHNS and CDR2 SASEGT come from the germline V gene. The CDR3 loop reads CASSERGTLNQPQHF. The CDR3 DNA follows: TGTGCCAGCAGTGAACGTGGGACACTTAATCAGCCCCAGCATTTT.

Notes on this clonotype: Since a much larger clone is just one base distant, this may be a read error. This rearrangement joins TRBV28 to TRBJ2-1; the match to TRBD2 covers 8 bases. Germline assignment: CDR1 MDHEN and CDR2 SYDVKM. This CDR3 is 15 amino acids long. The CDR3 reads CARSAISGVYNEQFF. Here the CDR3 DNA reads TGTGCCCGCAGTGCCATTAGCGGGGTCTACAATGAGCAGTTCTTC.

The chain links TRBV5-6 to TRBJ1-2, with D perhaps matching TRBD1 (5 bases). The CDR3 spans 14 residues. The V end was cut by 1 base, the J end by 7 bases, with 14 bases between. CDR1 is SGHDT, CDR2 YYEEEE, per germline. In nucleotides, the CDR3 is TGTGCCAGCAGCTTGCGGCAGGGTTCTGGTGGCTACACCTTC. As protein: CASSLRQGSGGYTF.

This clonotype was detected ten times or more. The chain links TRBV2 to TRBJ2-1; 11 bases fit TRBD2. Trimming removed 7 bases from V and 7 bases from J; junction bases left unmatched: 6. In germline, CDR1 is SNHLY, CDR2 FYNNEI. The CDR3 totals 14 residues. CDR3 coding DNA: TGTGCCAGCACCTCGGGACTAGCGGTTAATGAGCAGTTCTTC. As protein: CASTSGLAVNEQFF.

This clonotype was recorded many times. The chain employs TRBV9 and TRBJ2-3; D might be TRBD2 (6 bases). Germline lookup yields CDR1 SGDLS and CDR2 YYNGEE. The CDR3 is 15 residues long. V was shortened by 6 bases and J by 4 bases, with 18 bases between the two germline ends. The CDR3 coding sequence is TGTGCCAGCACCTTAGGAGGGGCGTTGGCAGATACGCAGTATTTT. Translation: CASTLGGALADTQYF. Drawing the rest from reference TRBV9 and TRBJ2-3, the complete variable domain is DSGVTQTPKHLITATGQRVTLRCSPRSGDLSVYWYQQSLDQGLQFLIQYYNGEERAKGNILERFSAQQFPDLHSELNLSSLELGDSALYFCASTLGGALADTQYFGPGTRLTVL.

This clonotype was detected only a few times. The CDR3 loop reads CASSPPASLTLDTQYF. In nucleotides, the CDR3 is TGTGCCAGCAGTCCCCCAGCTAGCCTAACCCTCGATACGCAGTATTTT. The rearrangement joins TRBV12-3 or TRBV12-4 to TRBJ2-3, with D possibly matching TRBD2 (5 bases). The ends were cut back, 5 bases at V and 6 bases at J, with 21 bases in the middle. This CDR3 spans 16 amino acids.

Ten or more counts support this clonotype. The CDR3 is CASSSPQGYREQYF. CDR3 DNA sequence: TGTGCCAGCAGTTCCCCGCAGGGTTATCGCGAGCAGTACTTC. This chain uses TRBV28 with TRBJ2-7; perhaps TRBD1 as D (5 bases). The V end was cut by 4 bases, the J end by 6 bases, with 16 bases between. The CDR3 extends over 14 amino acids. Germline V gene data show CDR1 as MDHEN and CDR2 as SYDVKM.

This clonotype was seen more than once but under ten times. The chain is built from TRBV7-9 and TRBJ1-3, with D possibly matching TRBD1 (5 bases). The germline CDR1 and CDR2 sequences are SEHNR and FQNEAQ (reference sequence). V lost 0 bases, J lost 4 bases, and 13 bases lay in between. This CDR3 has 16 residues. CDR3 DNA sequence: TGTGCCAGCAGCTTAGCGCAACCGAGGGACGGAAACACCATATATTTT. Its protein is CASSLAQPRDGNTIYF.

This clonotype was seen repeatedly, ten times or more. V gene TRBV28 combines with J gene TRBJ2-7; unclear D gene. The V and J ends lost 6 bases and 5 bases respectively, with 17 bases between them. The CDR3 loop spans 14 amino acids. The germline V gene encodes CDR1 MDHEN and CDR2 SYDVKM. This CDR3 reads CASSPTSSGNEQYF. The CDR3 region has the DNA TGTGCCAGCAGCCCTACCTCATCGGGCAACGAGCAGTACTTC.

The chain uses TRBV6-2 or TRBV6-3 and TRBJ1-6; 9 positions agree with TRBD1. The germline V gene encodes CDR1 MNHEY and CDR2 SVGEGT. V dropped 6 bases and J dropped 8; count of bases not matched to a gene: 11. There are 16 residues in the CDR3. CDR3 DNA sequence: TGTGCCAGCAGCCCAGCTGGACAGGGGACGGATTCACCCCTCCACTTT. Residues: CASSPAGQGTDSPLHF.

On this clonotype: This may stem from a read error, because a much larger clone lies one nucleotide away. The chain employs TRBV12-3 or TRBV12-4 and TRBJ1-2, with unresolved D. V was pared by 5 bases and J by 12 bases, with 19 bases between. CDR3 length equals 13 residues. The CDR3 protein is CASSRGGGFGHTF. Written as DNA, the CDR3 is TGTGCCAGCAGTCGAGGAGGCGGGTTCGGCCACACCTTC.